This TCR beta chain was identified in a study of blood T cell repertoires in COVID-19. As for the study in general: Acute-phase and convalescent COVID-19 samples originated in the United States, Italy and Spain. In each case, the material was cDNA or gDNA derived from T cells, B-cell-depleted T cells, or PBMCs.

Methods used by the authors: By means of reference gene primer amplification, nucleated cell counts were estimated. Assay used: immunoSEQ multiplex PCR; TCRdb lists only in-frame clones, some missing. V and J calls and clone size are copied from that table; D and trimming were computed from the DNA. The profile covers 400,000 to 550,000 clones, with approximately 90% appearing a single time and 4% to 5.5% taken by the ten largest. This clone was recorded only once. V gave up 4 bases and J gave up 1 base, with 10 bases separating them. The CDR3 covers 14 residues. Looked up from germline, CDR1 is SGHTA and CDR2 is FQGNSA.

The TCR sequence derives from a woman in her twenties or thirties with acute or convalescent COVID-19. The rearrangement uses TRBV7-2 and TRBJ1-1; D is uncertain. Sequenced material: peripheral blood. The chain's CDR3 is CASSYKSGNTEAFF. The DNA for the CDR3 is TGTGCCAGCAGCTATAAATCAGGGAACACTGAAGCTTTCTTT.